Following are 4 T cell receptor beta chains from one sample sequenced in a study of response to subunit inactivated influenza vaccine. TCRdb re-derived calls from the RT-PCR reads in MiXCR, one entry per CDR3 protein. The sample holds about 650,000 distinct CDR3 sequences; around a sixth are singletons and the top ten take 11%. Sequencing was performed on PBMCs from blood, taken about 11 days after vaccination. The receptors shown here come from a man between 45 and 60 years old who received an inactivated influenza vaccine.

This clonotype was seen repeatedly, ten times or more. The J gene is TRBJ1-1, the V gene TRBV12-3 or TRBV12-4; D is undetermined. The CDR3 sequence is 14 residues long. V lost 4 bases and J lost 1, with 10 bases in between. In nucleotides, the CDR3 is TGTGCCAGCAGTTCTGGGCAGGCGAACACTGAAGCTTTCTTT. It encodes CASSSGQANTEAFF.

The chain recombines TRBV6-5 with TRBJ2-1, with 11 bases lining up with TRBD2. This CDR3 has 17 amino acids. Unmatched junction bases numbered 11, after V lost 2 bases and J lost 8 bases. Per the germline V gene, CDR1 is MNHEY and CDR2 is SVGAGI. CDR3 bases: TGTGCCAGCAGTTACCATAGCGGGAGGGCCTCCGGCTATGAGCAGTTCTTC. This codes for CASSYHSGRASGYEQFF.

The rearrangement uses TRBV18 and TRBJ1-5, with 12 bases that match TRBD1. The junction had 1 base not matched to a gene; V was cut back by 1 base and J by 6 bases. The CDR3 is made up of 15 amino acids. Germline CDR1 is KGHSH and CDR2 is LQKENI. CDR3 sequence: CASSPLGQGAQPQHF. The CDR3 DNA sequence: TGTGCCAGCTCACCACTGGGACAGGGGGCTCAGCCCCAGCATTTT.

This clonotype was seen repeatedly, ten times or more. This rearrangement joins TRBV12-3 or TRBV12-4 to TRBJ2-5, with D possibly TRBD1 on 6 matching bases. V lost 4 bases, J lost 5 bases, and 14 bases lay in between. This CDR3 region has 14 residues. The CDR3 nucleotides read TGTGCCAGCAGTTCCACAGGGACGCAGGAGACCCAGTACTTC. It encodes CASSSTGTQETQYF.